Listed here are 9 T cell receptor beta chains from one sample, sequenced in a study of T cell responses to AZD1222 COVID-19 vaccine. The protocol was immunoSEQ multiplex PCR, while the TCRdb copy is restricted to in-frame clones and leaves out a portion. The sample contains some 120,000 clones, roughly 84% of which appear only once. This specimen was peripheral blood, taken on day 0 of AZD1222 vaccination. The source is an adult in good health.

The chain recombines TRBV7-9 with TRBJ2-7; perhaps TRBD1 as D (6 bases). V was trimmed by 2 bases and J by 5 bases, leaving 13 bases between them. The CDR3 length is 14 residues. In germline, CDR1 is SEHNR, CDR2 FQNEAQ (reference sequence). CDR3 sequence (DNA): TGTGCCAGCAGCTTACAGTCAGGGGCCCACGAGCAGTACTTC. Translating it yields CASSLQSGAHEQYF.

This sequence joins TRBV7-9 and TRBJ1-3; D gene ambiguous. The V end lost 5 bases, the J end lost 0 bases, and 14 bases lay between the germline ends. This CDR3 has 16 residues. The germline V gene has CDR1 SEHNR and CDR2 FQNEAQ (reference sequence). The CDR3 sequence is CASSRSGLSSGNTIYF. CDR3 nucleotides: TGTGCCAGCAGCCGATCGGGTCTTAGCTCTGGAAACACCATATATTTT. The full variable domain, in which reference TRBV7-9 and TRBJ1-3 provide the parts outside the CDR3, is DTGVSQNPRHKITKRGQNVTFRCDPISEHNRLYWYRQTLGQGPEFLTYFQNEAQLEKSRLLSDRFSAERPKGSFSTLEIQRTEQGDSAMYLCASSRSGLSSGNTIYFGEGSWLTVV.

A few counts support this clone. The chain uses TRBV3-1 (or the pseudogene TRBV3-2) and TRBJ2-7; unclear D gene. The V and J ends lost 1 base and 4 bases respectively, with 20 bases between them. CDR3 length equals 17 residues. Germline V gives CDR1 LGHDT, CDR2 YNNKEL (reference sequence). The CDR3 DNA follows: TGTGCCAGCAGCCAAGGATCTTTAGACTCGACCCTTTACGAGCAGTACTTC. Its translation: CASSQGSLDSTLYEQYF.

The chain joins TRBV9 to TRBJ1-2; perhaps TRBD1 as D (6 bases). This CDR3 has 15 residues. V lost 0 bases and J lost 6, with 15 bases in between. The germline V gene encodes CDR1 SGDLS and CDR2 YYNGEE. CDR3 in DNA: TGTGCCAGCAGCGTAGACGGCGCCGCAGGGGATGGCTACACCTTC. Encoded protein: CASSVDGAAGDGYTF.

This clone was seen only a few times. The chain joins TRBV15 to TRBJ2-1; 14 nucleotides line up with TRBD2. The CDR3 is 16 residues long. Germline V lookup: CDR1 LNHNV, CDR2 YYDKDF (reference sequence). V shed 1 base, J shed 8 bases, and the junction held 4 bases outside the gene matches. The DNA for the CDR3 is TGTGCCACCAGCAGAGGTTCGACTAGCGGGGGGGATGAGCAGTTCTTC. It specifies CATSRGSTSGGDEQFF.

The chain joins TRBV6-1 to TRBJ1-1; D is unclear. Germline CDR1 reads MNHNS; CDR2 reads SASEGT. The CDR3 covers 13 residues. V was shortened by 3 bases and J by 1 base, with 6 bases between the two germline ends. Here the CDR3 DNA reads TGTGCCAGCAGTGACAGGTCGAACACTGAAGCTTTCTTT. This gives the protein CASSDRSNTEAFF.

The rearrangement links TRBV11-2 to TRBJ2-7; 9 bases agree with TRBD1. Germline CDR1 reads SGHAT; CDR2 reads FQNNGV. With 7 bases clipped from V and 5 bases from J, the junction kept 9 bases outside the gene matches. This CDR3 spans 14 amino acids. CDR3 sequence reads: CASNPGQGWDEQYF. The CDR3 nucleotides read TGTGCCAGCAACCCAGGACAGGGGTGGGACGAGCAGTACTTC.

This clone was observed a handful of times. This chain connects TRBV23-1 to TRBJ1-5; D is possibly TRBD1 (5 bases). TRBV23-1 is assigned to the ORF class and has an uncertain function. This CDR3 region has 16 residues. Trimming took 0 bases from V and 4 from J, leaving 13 bases between them. The CDR3 sequence: CASSQSRTPRNQPQHF. The CDR3 region has the DNA TGCGCCAGCAGTCAATCTCGGACACCTAGGAATCAGCCCCAGCATTTT.

This chain uses TRBV4-3 with TRBJ2-7; the D call may be TRBD1 or TRBD2 (5 bases each). V lost 3 bases to trimming and J lost 1 base, with 13 bases between them. This CDR3 contains 15 residues. Germline V gene data show CDR1 as LGHNA and CDR2 as YSLEER. The DNA for the CDR3 is TGCGCCAGCAGCCAGGACCGGGACGGATCCTACGAGCAGTACTTC. This encodes CASSQDRDGSYEQYF.